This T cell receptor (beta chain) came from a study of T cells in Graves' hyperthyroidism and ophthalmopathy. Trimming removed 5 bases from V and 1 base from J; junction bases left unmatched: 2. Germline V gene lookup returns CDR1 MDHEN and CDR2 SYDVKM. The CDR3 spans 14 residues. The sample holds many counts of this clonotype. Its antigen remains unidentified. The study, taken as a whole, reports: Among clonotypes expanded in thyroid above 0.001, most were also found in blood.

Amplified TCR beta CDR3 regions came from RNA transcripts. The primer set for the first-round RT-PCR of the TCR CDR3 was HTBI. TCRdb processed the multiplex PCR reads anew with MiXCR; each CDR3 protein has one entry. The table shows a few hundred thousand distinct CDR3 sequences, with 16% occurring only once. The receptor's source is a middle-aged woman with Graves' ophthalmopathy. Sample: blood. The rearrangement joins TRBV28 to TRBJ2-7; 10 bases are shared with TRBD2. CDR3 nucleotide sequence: TGTGCCAGCAGTATAGCGGGGGGATCCTACGAGCAGTACTTC. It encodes CASSIAGGSYEQYF.